These 23 T cell receptor beta chains were all obtained from the same sample, sequenced in a study of shared clonotypes between healthy human individuals. Method: immunoSEQ multiplex PCR; TCRdb's copy keeps in-frame clones and lacks some. This table holds about 590,000 clones, about 95% found once. Cells designated naive CD8 were CD45RO-negative and were positively selected for CCR7, with terminally differentiated effector memory CD45RA+ cells excluded. The specimen was naive CD8+ T cells sorted from blood. Receptor source: a woman in her 30s in good health.

J is TRBJ2-4 and V is TRBV29-1; 8 bases are shared with TRBD2. Losses at the gene ends were 1 base for V and 9 bases for J; bases not matched to a gene: 8. The CDR3 spans 14 residues. Germline V gene data show CDR1 as SQVTM and CDR2 as ANQGSEA. The CDR3 loop reads CSVEVPGGDFIQYF. The CDR3, as DNA: TGCAGCGTTGAAGTACCGGGGGGGGATTTCATTCAGTACTTC.

The rearrangement links TRBV7-6 to TRBJ2-7, with TRBD2 matching over 7 bases. In germline, CDR1 is SGHVS, CDR2 FNYEAQ. J lost 2 bases, V lost 1 base, and 14 bases had no gene match. This CDR3 is built from 18 residues. The CDR3: CASSLVGRTRKGTYEQYF. In nucleotides, the CDR3 is TGTGCCAGCAGCTTAGTCGGGAGGACCCGCAAGGGAACCTACGAGCAGTACTTC.

This rearrangement joins TRBV15 to TRBJ2-5, with a possible D match to TRBD2 (6 bases). V was cut by 7 bases and J by 7 bases, with 34 bases left in between. The CDR3 spans 19 residues. Germline V gene data show CDR1 as LNHNV and CDR2 as YYDKDF (reference sequence). The CDR3 DNA sequence: TGTGCCACCACGGTCCGGGGGAGTGTAGAGCTAATAGGCTCCGGGACCCAGTACTTC. The encoded protein is CATTVRGSVELIGSGTQYF.

The DNA for the CDR3 is TGTGCCAGCAGTTACTCGGAGGGAAGGGAAGCTTTCTTT. Translating gives CASSYSEGREAFF. This chain connects TRBV6-5 to TRBJ1-1; D uncertain. There are 13 residues in the CDR3. The V end lost 0 bases, the J end lost 8 bases, and 10 bases lay between the germline ends. Germline CDR1 MNHEY, CDR2 SVGAGI.

The rearrangement links TRBV7-9 to TRBJ2-5; TRBD2 aligns across 10 bases. The CDR3 has 16 amino acids. After removal of 5 bases from V and 1 base from J, the junction contained 7 bases not matched to a gene. CDR1 and CDR2 (germline): SEHNR, FQNEAQ (reference sequence). CDR3: CASSLLAGVGQETQYF. The CDR3 coding sequence is TGTGCCAGCAGCCTTCTAGCGGGAGTGGGCCAAGAGACCCAGTACTTC.

The genes are TRBV15 and TRBJ2-5; 10 bases are shared with TRBD2. The end of the DNA is better explained by TRBJ2-7, so the J call may be wrong. The CDR3 runs to 15 residues. Germline loops: CDR1 LNHNV, CDR2 YYDKDF (reference sequence). The chain's CDR3 is CATSSGLAEAYEQYF. The CDR3 nucleotides are TGTGCCACCAGCAGCGGACTAGCGGAGGCCTACGAGCAGTACTTC.

This sequence joins TRBV5-1 and TRBJ1-1; a possible D gene is TRBD1 (5 bases). The CDR3 totals 14 residues. Germline CDR1 and CDR2: SGHRS and YFSETQ. Between the trimmed V and J ends, which lost 6 bases and 5 bases, there was a span of 17 bases. CDR3 DNA sequence: TGCGCCAGCACCTTCTTTAGGGGAGGGACTGAAGCTTTCTTT. It is translated as CASTFFRGGTEAFF.

The gene calls are TRBV27 and TRBJ2-1, with 7 bases lining up with TRBD1. The CDR3 runs to 14 residues. Germline assignment: CDR1 MNHEY and CDR2 SMNVEV (reference sequence). Trimming at V came to 1 base and at J to 7 bases, leaving 4 bases not matched to a gene. The CDR3 sequence: CASSLLTGTNEQFF. The CDR3 nucleotides are TGTGCCAGCAGTTTATTGACAGGGACGAATGAGCAGTTCTTC.

Note on this clone: One junction end does not reproduce the germline sequence, and a read error may be involved. The V call is TRBV4-1, the J call TRBJ1-1; the D is unclear. This CDR3 has 14 residues. CDR1 is MGHRA, CDR2 YSYEKL, per germline. The CDR3 bases are TGCGCCTGCAGAGGCTCGATATCGAACACTGAAGCTTTCTTT. Translating it yields CACRGSISNTEAFF.

Details on this clone: In the same sample, other DNA sequences code for this CDR3. The rearrangement joins TRBV6-5 to TRBJ2-2; D uncertain. CDR3 size: 12 residues. CDR1 is MNHEY and CDR2 is SVGAGI in the germline V gene. Trimming stripped 4 bases from V and 3 bases from J, with 3 bases between. CDR3 coding DNA: TGTGCCAGCAGTTTACACACCGGGGAGCTGTTTTTT. It specifies CASSLHTGELFF.

This clone has just one count. The identical CDR3 is also encoded by other nucleotide sequences in the sample. The chain joins TRBV5-1 to TRBJ2-2; D is unresolved. The V and J ends lost 0 bases and 6 bases respectively, with 3 bases between them. This CDR3 is 12 amino acids long. Germline V CDR1 and CDR2: SGHRS, YFSETQ. The CDR3 is CASSLGSGELFF. The CDR3 DNA is TGCGCCAGCAGCTTGGGTTCCGGGGAGCTGTTTTTT.

This clone was detected once. The chain combines TRBV20-1 with TRBJ2-1; no definite D call. Germline lookup yields CDR1 DFQATT and CDR2 SNEGSKA (reference sequence). The CDR3 has 11 residues. Trimming shortened V by 2 bases and J by 4 bases, and 3 bases separated the two germline ends. CDR3 bases: TGCAGTGCTAGACAGTACAATGAGCAGTTCTTC. Encoded protein: CSARQYNEQFF.

This clone was observed once. V is TRBV5-6 and J is TRBJ2-5, with a weak D call TRBD2 (6 bases). This CDR3 is built from 16 residues. Germline lookup yields CDR1 SGHDT and CDR2 YYEEEE. Trimming took 4 bases from V and 1 from J, leaving 17 bases between them. This CDR3 is CASSRQGGSSQETQYF. In DNA form, the CDR3 reads TGTGCCAGCAGCCGCCAGGGAGGTTCAAGCCAAGAGACCCAGTACTTC. Full variable domain (remainder filled in from reference TRBV5-6 and TRBJ2-5): DAGVTQSPTHLIKTRGQQVTLRCSPKSGHDTVSWYQQALGQGPQFIFQYYEEEERQRGNFPDRFSGHQFPNYSSELNVNALLLGDSALYLCASSRQGGSSQETQYFGPGTRLLVL.

Note on this clone: Other DNA sequences in this sample translate to the same CDR3. The chain links TRBV4-1 to TRBJ2-1, with 7 bases aligning to TRBD1. Germline loops: CDR1 MGHRA, CDR2 YSYEKL. The CDR3 has 12 amino acids. Trimming took 4 bases from V and 7 from J; bases not matched to a gene: 1. The CDR3 here is CASSPTGNEQFF. The CDR3 coding sequence is TGCGCCAGCAGCCCGACAGGGAATGAGCAGTTCTTC.

This clone was counted a single time. V usage is TRBV29-1 and J usage is TRBJ1-1; D gene unclear. Trimming cost V 1 base and J 5 bases, with 17 bases left between them. The CDR3 contains 15 residues. Per the germline V gene, CDR1 is SQVTM and CDR2 is ANQGSEA. CDR3 sequence (DNA): TGCAGCGTTGAAGGACGTCAAAGGTTGGTGACTGAAGCTTTCTTT. Its protein is CSVEGRQRLVTEAFF.

This chain uses TRBV6-1 with TRBJ2-7; 11 bases align to TRBD2. The ends lost 0 bases at V and 0 bases at J; junction bases unmatched: 7. CDR1 and CDR2 from the germline V gene are MNHNS and SASEGT. The CDR3 spans 18 residues. In nucleotides, the CDR3 is TGTGCCAGCAGTGAAGCTAGGCCTAGCGGGAGGAGCTCCTACGAGCAGTACTTC. Translation gives CASSEARPSGRSSYEQYF.

The chain combines TRBV27 with TRBJ2-2; D could derive from TRBD1 or TRBD2 (5 bases each). The V end was cut by 3 bases, the J end by 3 bases, with 11 bases between. The CDR3 consists of 15 residues. Germline assignment: CDR1 MNHEY and CDR2 SMNVEV (reference sequence). This CDR3 reads CASSFGTGDTGELFF. The CDR3 region has the DNA TGTGCCAGCAGTTTCGGGACCGGGGACACCGGGGAGCTGTTTTTT.

This sequence joins TRBV27 and TRBJ1-6; D remains unclear. There are 16 residues in the CDR3. CDR1 is MNHEY, CDR2 SMNVEV, per germline (reference sequence). V lost 7 bases and J 7 bases, leaving 20 bases between the germline ends. CDR3 in DNA: TGTGCCAGCAAGTTAGGGAGACCAGGTGAAAATTCACCCCTCCACTTT. Translating gives CASKLGRPGENSPLHF.

V gene TRBV9 combines with J gene TRBJ2-3; 7 positions match TRBD2. CDR1 is SGDLS, CDR2 YYNGEE, per germline. The ends lost 3 bases at V and 4 bases at J; junction bases unmatched: 11. The CDR3 spans 16 residues. The CDR3 nucleotides read TGTGCCAGCAGCGCCCCGGCGGGAGATGAATCAGATACGCAGTATTTT. This sequence encodes CASSAPAGDESDTQYF.

This chain uses TRBV28 with TRBJ2-7; TRBD2 matches 9 bases. Losses at the gene ends were 7 bases for V and 0 bases for J; bases not matched to a gene: 4. Germline loops: CDR1 MDHEN, CDR2 SYDVKM. This CDR3 contains 14 residues. The CDR3 protein is CASKREVGSYEQYF. The DNA for the CDR3 is TGTGCCAGCAAGCGGGAGGTTGGCTCCTACGAGCAGTACTTC. The full variable domain, completed using reference TRBV28 and TRBJ2-7, is DVKVTQSSRYLVKRTGEKVFLECVQDMDHENMFWYRQDPGLGLRLIYFSYDVKMKEKGDIPEGYSVSREKKERFSLILESASTNQTSMYLCASKREVGSYEQYFGPGTRLTVT.

This sequence joins TRBV9 and TRBJ2-5; D tentatively reads TRBD1 or TRBD2 (5 bases each). This CDR3 is 14 amino acids long. The V gene's germline CDR1 is SGDLS and CDR2 YYNGEE. Trimming cost V 4 bases and J 4 bases, with 14 bases left between them. The CDR3 loop reads CASSTRDGRETQYF. The CDR3 DNA reads TGTGCCAGCAGCACCCGGGACGGACGAGAGACCCAGTACTTC.

The chain is built from TRBV2 and TRBJ2-2, with no clear D. Trimming cost V 7 bases and J 2 bases, with 11 bases left between them. Per the germline V gene, CDR1 is SNHLY and CDR2 is FYNNEI. This CDR3 is 14 amino acids long. Written as DNA, the CDR3 is TGTGCCAGCATGGTGGGCAGTAACACCGGGGAGCTGTTTTTT. Its protein is CASMVGSNTGELFF.

V gene TRBV29-1 combines with J gene TRBJ2-2; 7 bases agree with TRBD1. The CDR3 contains 16 residues. Losses at the gene ends were 1 base for V and 1 base for J; bases not matched to a gene: 6. Germline loops: CDR1 SQVTM, CDR2 ANQGSEA. CDR3 protein: CSVEAPDRENTGELFF. The DNA for the CDR3 is TGCAGCGTTGAAGCTCCCGACAGGGAGAACACCGGGGAGCTGTTTTTT.